This entry features one T cell receptor (beta chain) sequence. The record originates from a study of technical replicates of blood from a few donors. Profiled with immunoSEQ multiplex PCR; TCRdb holds only in-frame clones, not every one. The table has under 65,000 clones, 86% seen once. This CDR3 is built from 12 residues. Germline loops: CDR1 SGHTA, CDR2 FQGTGA. J gave up 13 bases and V 2 bases, and 4 bases lay outside the gene matches. The sequenced material came from PBMCs. The V gene is TRBV7-3, the J gene TRBJ2-1; 8 bases are a match to TRBD1. This TCR derives from a human donor in good health. Some clones in this sample may be carry-over from other donors' samples. CDR3 sequence (DNA): TGTGCCAGCAGCTTACAGGACAGGGCACAGTTCTTC. Amino acids: CASSLQDRAQFF.